This T cell receptor beta chain was profiled in a study of response to subunit inactivated influenza vaccine. Ten or more counts support this clonotype. TCRdb reanalysed the RT-PCR reads using MiXCR and keeps one entry per CDR3 protein. The sample records around 790,000 distinct CDR3 sequences, over 20% being singletons. V was pared by 1 base and J by 1 base, with 8 bases between. The CDR3 is made up of 14 amino acids. This chain connects TRBV12-3 or TRBV12-4 to TRBJ2-7; D is uncertain. The clonotype was recovered from a man between 50 and 59 years old who received an inactivated influenza vaccine. The source was PBMCs from blood, collected less than 6 days after vaccination. For the CDR3, the DNA is TGTGCCAGCAGTTTAGGCGGAGAGTCCTACGAGCAGTACTTC. Its translation: CASSLGGESYEQYF.